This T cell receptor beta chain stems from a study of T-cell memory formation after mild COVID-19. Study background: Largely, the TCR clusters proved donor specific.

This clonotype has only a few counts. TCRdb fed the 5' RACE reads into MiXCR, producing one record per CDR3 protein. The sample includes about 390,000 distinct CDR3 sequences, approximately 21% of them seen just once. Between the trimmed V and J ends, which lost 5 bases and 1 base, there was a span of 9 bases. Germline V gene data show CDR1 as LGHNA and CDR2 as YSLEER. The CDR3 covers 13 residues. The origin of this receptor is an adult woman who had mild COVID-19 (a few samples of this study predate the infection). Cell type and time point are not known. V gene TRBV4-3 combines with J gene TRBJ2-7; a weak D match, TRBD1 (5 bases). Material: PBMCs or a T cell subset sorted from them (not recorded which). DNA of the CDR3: TGCGCCAGCAGCGAAGGGGTTTCCTACGAGCAGTACTTC. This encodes CASSEGVSYEQYF.